This entry concerns a single TCR beta chain. Its target is unknown. The data were taken from a study of T-cell reconstitution after alpha-beta-depleted transplantation in children. The CDR3 is made up of 15 amino acids. V was shortened by 1 base and J by 2 bases, with 10 bases between the two germline ends. Germline V gene sequence: CDR1 LGHDT, CDR2 YNNKEL (reference sequence). Study-level points and caveats: Diversity of TCRbeta at day 60 was high in some patients, arising from surviving recipient T cells and thymic progenitors. The study reportedly traced alpha-beta T cells about two months after transplant to several hundred expanded graft clones.

The library targeted TCRbeta and was prepared with unique molecular identifiers. TCRdb reprocessed the PCR reads via MiXCR and lists one record per CDR3 protein. Of roughly 310,000 distinct CDR3 sequences in the sample, approximately 20% were seen once. The sequencing used PBMCs, mostly from graft donor cells, collected 180 days after TCRalphabeta/CD19-depleted stem cell transplant. The V and J genes are TRBV3-1 and TRBJ2-3, with D perhaps matching TRBD2 (5 bases). The source of this sequence is a male patient younger than 18 who had a stem cell transplant for acute lymphoblastic leukemia, so the T cells may come from the graft donor. CDR3 sequence: CASSQGWRITDTQYF. The CDR3 DNA is TGTGCCAGCAGCCAAGGCTGGAGGATCACAGATACGCAGTATTTT.